Listed here is a single T cell receptor beta chain. The germline gene is not matched at one end of the junction; a read error may be the cause. The data stem from a study of blood T cells in healthy people across ages. Next came a second PCR, run for about 6 to 12 cycles, which used a sample-barcoded 5' primer along with a J-beta primer mix. From the 5' RACE reads, TCRdb called clonotypes with MiXCR, one entry per CDR3 protein. The table shows around 1,500,000 distinct CDR3 sequences, with around 39% occurring only once. The CDR3 has 16 amino acids. The chain uses TRBV12-3 or TRBV12-4 and TRBJ1-2, with D maybe TRBD1 (5 bases). Source material: blood. The source of this sequence is a woman under 30 in good health. The CDR3 spells CASSLGPGNSNYGYTF. The CDR3 coding sequence is TGTGCCAGTAGTTTGGGTCCAGGGAACTCGAACTATGGCTACACCTTC.